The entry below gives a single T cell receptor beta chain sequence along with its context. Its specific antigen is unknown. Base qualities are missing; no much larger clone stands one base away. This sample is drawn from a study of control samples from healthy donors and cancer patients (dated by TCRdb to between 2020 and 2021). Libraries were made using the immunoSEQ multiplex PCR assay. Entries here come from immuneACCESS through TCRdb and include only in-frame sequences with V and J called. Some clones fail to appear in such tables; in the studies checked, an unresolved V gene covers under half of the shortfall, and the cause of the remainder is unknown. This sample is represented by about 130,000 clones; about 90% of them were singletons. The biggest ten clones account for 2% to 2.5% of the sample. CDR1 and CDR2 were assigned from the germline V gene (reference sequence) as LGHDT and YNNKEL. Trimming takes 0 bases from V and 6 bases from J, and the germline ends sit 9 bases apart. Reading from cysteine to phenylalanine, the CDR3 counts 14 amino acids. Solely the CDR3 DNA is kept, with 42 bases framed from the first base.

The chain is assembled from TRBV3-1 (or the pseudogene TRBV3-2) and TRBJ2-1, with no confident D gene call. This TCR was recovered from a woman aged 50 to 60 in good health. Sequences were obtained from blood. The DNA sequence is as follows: TGTGCCAGCAGCCAAGATCTGGTAGTCAATGAGCAGTTCTTC. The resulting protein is CASSQDLVVNEQFF.